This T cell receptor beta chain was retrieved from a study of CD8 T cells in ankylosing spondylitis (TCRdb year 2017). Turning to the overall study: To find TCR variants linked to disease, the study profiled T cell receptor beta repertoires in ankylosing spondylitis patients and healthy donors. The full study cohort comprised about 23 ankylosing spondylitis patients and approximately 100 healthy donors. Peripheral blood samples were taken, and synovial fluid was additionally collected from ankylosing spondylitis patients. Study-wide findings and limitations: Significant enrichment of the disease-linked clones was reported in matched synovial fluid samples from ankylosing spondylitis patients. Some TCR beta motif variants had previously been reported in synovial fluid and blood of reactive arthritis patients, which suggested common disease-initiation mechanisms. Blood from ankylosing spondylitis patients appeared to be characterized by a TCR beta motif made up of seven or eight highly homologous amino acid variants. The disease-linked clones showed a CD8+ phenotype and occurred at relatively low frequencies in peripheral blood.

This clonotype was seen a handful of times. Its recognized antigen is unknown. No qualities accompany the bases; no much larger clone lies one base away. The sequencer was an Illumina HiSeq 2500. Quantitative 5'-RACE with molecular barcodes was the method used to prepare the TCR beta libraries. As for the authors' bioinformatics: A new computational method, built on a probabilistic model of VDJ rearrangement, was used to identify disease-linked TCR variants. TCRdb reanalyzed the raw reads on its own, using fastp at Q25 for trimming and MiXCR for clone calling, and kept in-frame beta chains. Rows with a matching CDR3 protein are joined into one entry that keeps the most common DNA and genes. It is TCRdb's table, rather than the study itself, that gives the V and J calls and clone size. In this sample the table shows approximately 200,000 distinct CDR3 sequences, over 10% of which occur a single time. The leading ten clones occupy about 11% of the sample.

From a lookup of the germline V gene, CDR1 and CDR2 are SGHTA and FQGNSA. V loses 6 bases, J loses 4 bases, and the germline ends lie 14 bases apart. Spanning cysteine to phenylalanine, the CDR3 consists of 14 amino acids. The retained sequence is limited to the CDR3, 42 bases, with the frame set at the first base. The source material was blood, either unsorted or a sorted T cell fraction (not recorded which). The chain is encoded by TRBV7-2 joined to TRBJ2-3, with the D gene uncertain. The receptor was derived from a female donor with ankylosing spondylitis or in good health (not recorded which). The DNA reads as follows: TGTGCCAGCAGGGATCTAACCCGAGCAGATACGCAGTATTTT. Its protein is CASRDLTRADTQYF. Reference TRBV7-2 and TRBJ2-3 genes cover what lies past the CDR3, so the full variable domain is GAGVSQSPSNKVTEKGKDVELRCDPISGHTALYWYRQSLGQGLEFLIYFQGNSAPDKSGLPSDRFSAERTGGSVSTLTIQRTQQEDSAVYLCASRDLTRADTQYFGPGTRLTVL.